This entry features one T cell receptor (beta chain) sequence. Its antigen remains unidentified. These data belong to a study of siplizumab effects on memory and regulatory T cells. J was trimmed by 3 bases and V by 5 bases; bases with no gene match: 9. The CDR3 consists of 15 residues. Germline CDR1 reads MNHEY; CDR2 reads SVGAGI. The repertoire was sequenced with immunoSEQ multiplex PCR; TCRdb's copy has only in-frame clones and lacks some. The sample holds some 100,000 clones, around 97% seen once. Study findings and constraints: Whether proliferating Tregs in siplizumab cultures suppress was not functionally confirmed.

The rearrangement links TRBV6-5 to TRBJ2-7; 8 bases agree with TRBD1. This TCR came from a human donor in good health. The sample consisted of naive CD4+ T cells sorted from blood. The CDR3 region has the DNA TGTGCCAGCAGTGCACGACAGGGGTGGGACTACGAGCAGTACTTC. Amino acid sequence: CASSARQGWDYEQYF.